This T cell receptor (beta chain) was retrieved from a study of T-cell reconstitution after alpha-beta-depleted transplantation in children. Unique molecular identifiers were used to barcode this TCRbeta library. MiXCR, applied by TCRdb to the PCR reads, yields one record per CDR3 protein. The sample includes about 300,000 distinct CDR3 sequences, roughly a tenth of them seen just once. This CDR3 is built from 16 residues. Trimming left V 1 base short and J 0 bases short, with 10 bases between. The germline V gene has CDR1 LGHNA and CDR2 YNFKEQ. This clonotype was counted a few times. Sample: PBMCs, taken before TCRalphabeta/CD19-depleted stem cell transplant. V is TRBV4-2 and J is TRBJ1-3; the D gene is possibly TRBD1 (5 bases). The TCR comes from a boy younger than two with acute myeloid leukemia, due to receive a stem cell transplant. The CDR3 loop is CASSQARQYSGNTIYF. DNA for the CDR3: TGTGCCAGCAGCCAAGCCCGACAGTACTCTGGAAACACCATATATTTT.